Presented here are 2 T cell receptor beta chains from one specimen sequenced in a study. Using its own MiXCR run on the 5' RACE reads, TCRdb lists one record per CDR3 protein. The data show about 41,000 distinct CDR3 sequences, with 25% to 35% seen just once and about 3.9% held by the top ten. Material for sequencing was memory CD4+ T cells sorted from a lymph node. This sample's subset: memory CD4+ T cells, CD4+CD45RO+CD25-. Source of these receptors: a female donor with breast cancer.

The chain uses TRBV27 and TRBJ2-3; TRBD1 matches at 11 bases. V lost 7 bases and J lost 8; bases outside the gene matches: 14. Germline-derived CDR1 and CDR2 are MNHEY and SMNVEV (reference sequence). The CDR3 covers 16 residues. Here the CDR3 reads CASIGFGGQGETTQYF. CDR3 DNA: TGTGCCAGCATCGGGTTTGGGGGACAGGGGGAGACTACGCAGTATTTT.

The chain links TRBV7-9 to TRBJ1-5; D may be TRBD1 (5 bases). Germline CDR1 and CDR2: SEHNR and FQNEAQ (reference sequence). This CDR3 has 14 residues. Trimming pared 4 bases from V and 3 bases from J, leaving 10 bases between. The CDR3 DNA reads as TGTGCCAGCAGCTCTGGACAAAACAATCAGCCCCAGCATTTT. Protein product: CASSSGQNNQPQHF. Full variable domain (remainder filled in from reference TRBV7-9 and TRBJ1-5): DTGVSQNPRHKITKRGQNVTFRCDPISEHNRLYWYRQTLGQGPEFLTYFQNEAQLEKSRLLSDRFSAERPKGSFSTLEIQRTEQGDSAMYLCASSSGQNNQPQHFGDGTRLSIL.